The TCR beta chain described here comes from a study of T cells after yellow fever vaccination. Note on this clonotype: Antigen: not known.

MiXCR, run by TCRdb on the 5' RACE reads, gives a single entry per CDR3 protein. The repertoire holds around 320,000 distinct CDR3 sequences, approximately 4% seen once, with roughly a fifth in the top ten. The study's findings and limits: Subsequent to the booster, the majority of primary-vaccination clones reappeared (roughly 97% CD4, approximately 90% CD8). Contamination of FACS-sorted repertoires by abundant clonotypes from the bulk population could occur.

The CDR3 spans 15 residues. With 4 bases removed from V and 0 bases from J, the gap between germline ends came to 13 bases. Germline V gives CDR1 SGHRS, CDR2 YFSETQ. Sequencing was performed on PBMCs, taken 15 days after the yellow fever booster vaccination. The sequence was obtained from a man younger than 30 who received the YFV17D yellow fever vaccine. The chain employs TRBV5-1 and TRBJ2-5; D is undetermined. CDR3 coding DNA: TGCGCCAGCAGCCCCCCCTCAAGGCACCAAGAGACCCAGTACTTC. Translating it yields CASSPPSRHQETQYF. The whole variable domain, remainder taken from reference TRBV5-1 and TRBJ2-5, is KAGVTQTPRYLIKTRGQQVTLSCSPISGHRSVSWYQQTPGQGLQFLFEYFSETQRNKGNFPGRFSGRQFSNSRSEMNVSTLELGDSALYLCASSPPSRHQETQYFGPGTRLLVL.